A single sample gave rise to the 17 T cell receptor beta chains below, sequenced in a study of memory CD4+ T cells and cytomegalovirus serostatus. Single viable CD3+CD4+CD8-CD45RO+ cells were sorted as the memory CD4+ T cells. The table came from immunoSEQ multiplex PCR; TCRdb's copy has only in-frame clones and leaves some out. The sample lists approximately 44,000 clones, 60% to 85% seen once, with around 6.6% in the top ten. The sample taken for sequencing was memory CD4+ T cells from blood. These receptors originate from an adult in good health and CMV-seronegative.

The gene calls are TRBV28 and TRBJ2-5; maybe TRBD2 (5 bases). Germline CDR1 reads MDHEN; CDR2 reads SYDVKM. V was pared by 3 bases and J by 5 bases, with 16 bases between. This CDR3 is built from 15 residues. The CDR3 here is CASSFKGSWSETQYF. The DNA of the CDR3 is TGTGCCAGCAGTTTTAAAGGGAGCTGGAGTGAGACCCAGTACTTC.

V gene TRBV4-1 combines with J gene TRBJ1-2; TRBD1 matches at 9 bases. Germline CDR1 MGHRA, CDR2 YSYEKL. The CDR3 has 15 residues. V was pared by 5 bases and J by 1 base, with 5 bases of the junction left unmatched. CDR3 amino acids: CASSVQGALNYGYTF. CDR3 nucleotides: TGCGCCAGCAGCGTACAGGGGGCGCTTAACTATGGCTACACCTTC.

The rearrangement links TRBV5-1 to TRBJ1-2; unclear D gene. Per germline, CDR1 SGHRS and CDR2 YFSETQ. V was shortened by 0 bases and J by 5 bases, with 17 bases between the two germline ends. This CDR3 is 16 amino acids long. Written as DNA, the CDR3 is TGCGCCAGCAGCTTGGCCTTCGGCCCGGAGGAATATGGCTACACCTTC. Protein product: CASSLAFGPEEYGYTF.

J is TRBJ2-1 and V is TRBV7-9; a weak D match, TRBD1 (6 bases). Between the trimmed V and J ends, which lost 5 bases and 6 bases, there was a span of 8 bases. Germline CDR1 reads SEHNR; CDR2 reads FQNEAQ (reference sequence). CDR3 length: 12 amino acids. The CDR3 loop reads CASSLDSNEQFF. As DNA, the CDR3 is TGTGCCAGCAGCCTGGACAGCAATGAGCAGTTCTTC.

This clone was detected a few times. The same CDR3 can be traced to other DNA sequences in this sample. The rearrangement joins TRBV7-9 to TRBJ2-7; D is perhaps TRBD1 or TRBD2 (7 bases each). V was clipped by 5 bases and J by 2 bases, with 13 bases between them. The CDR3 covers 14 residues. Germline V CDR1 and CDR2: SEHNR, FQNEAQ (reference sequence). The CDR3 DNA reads TGTGCCAGCAGCCTACAGGGGACTACCTACGAGCAGTACTTC. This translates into CASSLQGTTYEQYF.

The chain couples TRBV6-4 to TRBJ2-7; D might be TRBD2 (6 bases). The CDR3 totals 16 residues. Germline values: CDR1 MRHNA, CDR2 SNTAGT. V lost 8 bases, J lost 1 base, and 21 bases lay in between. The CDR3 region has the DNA TGTGCCAGCGACCCTGTGCCGGGAGTGAGTTCCTACGAGCAGTACTTC. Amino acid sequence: CASDPVPGVSSYEQYF.

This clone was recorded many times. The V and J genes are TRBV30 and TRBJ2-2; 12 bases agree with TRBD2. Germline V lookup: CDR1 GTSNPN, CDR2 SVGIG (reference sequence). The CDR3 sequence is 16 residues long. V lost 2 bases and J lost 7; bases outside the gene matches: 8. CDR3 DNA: TGTGCCTGGAGTTACGGACTAGCGGGACAGGTCGGGGAGCTGTTTTTT. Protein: CAWSYGLAGQVGELFF.

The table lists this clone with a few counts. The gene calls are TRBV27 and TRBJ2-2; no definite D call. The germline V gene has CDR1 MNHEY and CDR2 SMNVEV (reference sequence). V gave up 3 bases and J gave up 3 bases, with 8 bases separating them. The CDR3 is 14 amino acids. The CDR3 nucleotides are TGTGCCAGCAGTTTTTCAGCATACACCGGGGAGCTGTTTTTT. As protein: CASSFSAYTGELFF.

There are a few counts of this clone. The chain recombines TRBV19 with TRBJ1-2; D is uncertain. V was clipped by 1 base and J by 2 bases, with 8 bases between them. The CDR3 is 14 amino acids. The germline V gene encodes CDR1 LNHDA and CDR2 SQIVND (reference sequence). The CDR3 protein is CASSIVSGNYGYTF. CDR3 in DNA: TGTGCCAGTAGTATAGTGTCCGGCAACTATGGCTACACCTTC.

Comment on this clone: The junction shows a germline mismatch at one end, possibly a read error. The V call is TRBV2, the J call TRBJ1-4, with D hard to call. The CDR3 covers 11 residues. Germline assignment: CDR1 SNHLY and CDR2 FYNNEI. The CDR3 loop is CASSVGPIWCF. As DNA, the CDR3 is TGTGCCAGCAGTGTCGGCCCTATATGGTGTTTT.

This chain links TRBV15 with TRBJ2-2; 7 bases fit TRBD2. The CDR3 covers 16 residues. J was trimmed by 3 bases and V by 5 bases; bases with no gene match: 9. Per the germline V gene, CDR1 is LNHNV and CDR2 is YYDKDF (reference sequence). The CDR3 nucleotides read TGTGCCACCAGCGGTTACGGGACTAAAGACACCGGGGAGCTGTTTTTT. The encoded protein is CATSGYGTKDTGELFF.

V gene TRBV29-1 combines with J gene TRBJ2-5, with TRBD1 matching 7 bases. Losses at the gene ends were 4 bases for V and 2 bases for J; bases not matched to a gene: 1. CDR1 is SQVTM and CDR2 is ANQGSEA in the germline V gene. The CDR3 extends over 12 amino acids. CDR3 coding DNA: TGCAGCGTTGCGGGACAGCAAGAGACCCAGTACTTC. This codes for CSVAGQQETQYF.

The CDR3 region has the DNA TGTGCCAGCAGCTTAGGACTAGCGGGAGGGCAAGAGACCCAGTACTTC. This translates into CASSLGLAGGQETQYF. This rearrangement joins TRBV11-2 to TRBJ2-5; 14 bases map to TRBD2. This CDR3 is built from 16 residues. Trimming cost V 1 base and J 2 bases; bases outside gene matches: 0. The germline V gene has CDR1 SGHAT and CDR2 FQNNGV.

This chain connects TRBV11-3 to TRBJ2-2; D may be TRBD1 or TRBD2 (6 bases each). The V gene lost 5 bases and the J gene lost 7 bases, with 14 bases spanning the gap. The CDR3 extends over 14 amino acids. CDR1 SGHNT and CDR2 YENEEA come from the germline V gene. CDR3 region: CASSLVGGRGELFF. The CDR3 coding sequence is TGTGCCAGCAGCCTCGTAGGGGGGCGCGGGGAGCTGTTTTTT.

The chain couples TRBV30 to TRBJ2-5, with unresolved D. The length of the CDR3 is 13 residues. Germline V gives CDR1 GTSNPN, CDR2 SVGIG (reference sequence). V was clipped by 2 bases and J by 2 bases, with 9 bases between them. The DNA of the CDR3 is TGTGCCTGGAGTTTTGGACGACAAGAGACCCAGTACTTC. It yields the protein CAWSFGRQETQYF.

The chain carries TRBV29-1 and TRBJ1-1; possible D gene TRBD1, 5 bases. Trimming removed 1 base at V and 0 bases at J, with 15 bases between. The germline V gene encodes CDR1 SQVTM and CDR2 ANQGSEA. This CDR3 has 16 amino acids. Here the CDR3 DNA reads TGCAGCGTTGAAGTGGGAATCGGGGCATTGAACACTGAAGCTTTCTTT. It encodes CSVEVGIGALNTEAFF.

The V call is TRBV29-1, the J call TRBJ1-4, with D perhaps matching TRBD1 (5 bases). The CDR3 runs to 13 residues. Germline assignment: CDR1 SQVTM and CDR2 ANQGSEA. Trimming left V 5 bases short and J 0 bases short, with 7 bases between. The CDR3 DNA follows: TGCAGCGTTCTGACAGCAACTAATGAAAAACTGTTTTTT. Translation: CSVLTATNEKLFF.